These T cell receptor beta chains were read from a single sample in a study of T and B cells in COVID-19 patients. TCRdb called the multiplex PCR reads again in MiXCR, with one record for every CDR3 protein. This table holds some 16,000 distinct CDR3 sequences, 28% found once. The source material was blood. The receptors come from a human donor who had recovered from COVID-19. Each CDR3 is given with its conserved first and last residue. The order of the fields is J gene, V gene, D gene, clone size, CDR3 protein, CDR3 DNA. A D gene is named only where the DNA matches it firmly. Clone size appears in some rows only: once, few, many, or a class for an expanded clone.

J: TRBJ1-1; V: TRBV27; D: .; size: medium-sized; CDR3: CASSLRTVNTEAFF; DNA: TGTGCCAGCAGTTTAAGAACAGTCAACACTGAAGCTTTCTTT
J: TRBJ2-3; V: TRBV28; D: TRBD2; size: .; CDR3: CASRYSGSTDTQYF; DNA: TGTGCCAGCAGATATAGCGGGAGCACAGATACGCAGTATTTT
J: TRBJ1-4; V: TRBV18; D: .; size: many; CDR3: CASSLSATNEKLFF; DNA: TGTGCCAGCTCGCTCAGCGCAACTAATGAAAAACTGTTTTTT
J: TRBJ1-5; V: TRBV6-1; D: TRBD1; size: few; CDR3: CASSAQGSGQPQHF; DNA: TGTGCCAGCAGTGCACAGGGGTCGGGGCAGCCCCAGCATTTT
J: TRBJ1-3; V: TRBV6-5; D: .; size: .; CDR3: CASSLGQAGGNTIYF; DNA: TGTGCCAGCAGTTTAGGGCAGGCCGGGGGAAACACCATATATTTT
J: TRBJ2-1; V: TRBV7-2; D: .; size: .; CDR3: CASSLALRRGPYNEQFF; DNA: TGTGCCAGCAGCTTAGCGCTTCGGCGGGGGCCCTACAATGAGCAGTTCTTC
J: TRBJ2-7; V: TRBV7-2; D: .; size: .; CDR3: CASSSTGTTSSYEQYF; DNA: TGTGCCAGCAGCTCCACCGGGACAACAAGCTCCTACGAGCAGTACTTC
J: TRBJ1-6; V: TRBV5-4; D: .; size: few; CDR3: CASSLRLGSNSPLHF; DNA: TGTGCCAGCAGCTTGAGGTTGGGGAGTAATTCACCCCTCCACTTT
J: TRBJ1-6; V: TRBV6-5; D: .; size: many; CDR3: CASRLDLQGYNSPLHF; DNA: TGTGCCAGCAGACTTGATTTGCAGGGGTATAATTCACCCCTCCACTTT
J: TRBJ2-5; V: TRBV12-3/TRBV12-4; D: TRBD1; size: .; CDR3: CASSGDRTMETQYF; DNA: TGTGCCAGCAGTGGGGACAGAACGATGGAGACCCAGTACTTC
J: TRBJ2-4; V: TRBV27; D: .; size: many; CDR3: CASSLSGDGSDIQYF; DNA: TGTGCCAGCAGTTTATCCGGGGATGGGTCGGACATTCAGTACTTC
J: TRBJ1-1; V: TRBV10-3; D: .; size: .; CDR3: CAISEYYSLEAFF; DNA: TGTGCCATCAGTGAGTACTACAGCCTCGAAGCTTTCTTT
J: TRBJ1-1; V: TRBV6-6; D: TRBD1; size: few; CDR3: CASSYPYRGQSDTEAFF; DNA: TGTGCCAGCAGTTACCCCTACAGGGGGCAGAGCGACACTGAAGCTTTCTTT
J: TRBJ1-1; V: TRBV7-2; D: .; size: .; CDR3: CASSPGSMNTEAFF; DNA: TGTGCCAGCAGCCCCGGCAGCATGAACACTGAAGCTTTCTTT
J: TRBJ2-7; V: TRBV19; D: .; size: medium-sized; CDR3: CASSWTSPGYEQYF; DNA: TGTGCCAGTAGTTGGACATCACCGGGGTACGAGCAGTACTTC
J: TRBJ1-2; V: TRBV19; D: TRBD1; size: many; CDR3: CASSPTGGYGYTF; DNA: TGTGCCAGTAGTCCCACAGGGGGATATGGCTACACCTTC
J: TRBJ2-3; V: TRBV7-2; D: .; size: .; CDR3: CASSLTSSSTDTQYF; DNA: TGTGCCAGCAGCTTAACCAGCAGTAGCACAGATACGCAGTATTTT
J: TRBJ2-1; V: TRBV10-3; D: .; size: .; CDR3: CAISAEYNEQFF; DNA: TGTGCCATCAGTGCCGAATACAATGAGCAGTTCTTC
J: TRBJ1-1; V: TRBV7-2; D: .; size: .; CDR3: CASSLRREAEAFF; DNA: TGTGCCAGCAGCTTAAGACGAGAGGCTGAAGCTTTCTTT
J: TRBJ2-7; V: TRBV14; D: .; size: few; CDR3: CASSQGGVGEQYF; DNA: TGTGCCAGCAGCCAAGGCGGGGTAGGGGAGCAGTACTTC
J: TRBJ2-2; V: TRBV29-1; D: TRBD1; size: large; CDR3: CSALTGDTGELFF; DNA: TGCAGCGCCCTGACAGGGGACACCGGGGAGCTGTTTTTT
J: TRBJ2-3; V: TRBV5-1; D: TRBD2; size: .; CDR3: CASSSGTSGASTDTQYF; DNA: TGCGCCAGCAGCTCCGGGACTAGCGGGGCCTCCACAGATACGCAGTATTTT
J: TRBJ2-6; V: TRBV7-2; D: TRBD1; size: .; CDR3: CASSVQGISGANVLTF; DNA: TGTGCCAGCAGCGTACAGGGGATCTCTGGGGCCAACGTCCTGACTTTC
J: TRBJ1-1; V: TRBV13; D: .; size: .; CDR3: CASSLGDRQNGAFF; DNA: TGTGCCAGCAGCTTAGGGGACCGACAGAACGGAGCTTTCTTT
J: TRBJ2-3; V: TRBV5-6; D: TRBD2; size: .; CDR3: CASSLEWGLALDTQYF; DNA: TGTGCCAGCAGCTTGGAGTGGGGACTAGCTTTAGATACGCAGTATTTT
J: TRBJ2-5; V: TRBV11-1; D: .; size: medium-sized; CDR3: CASSPPGTQETQYF; DNA: TGTGCCAGCAGCCCACCCGGGACCCAAGAGACCCAGTACTTC
J: TRBJ2-3; V: TRBV5-5; D: .; size: many; CDR3: CASSILDRTDTQYF; DNA: TGTGCCAGCAGCATCTTGGACCGCACAGATACGCAGTATTTT
J: TRBJ1-1; V: TRBV7-9; D: .; size: .; CDR3: CASSLALFTEAFF; DNA: TGTGCCAGCAGCTTAGCGCTTTTCACTGAAGCTTTCTTT
J: TRBJ2-2; V: TRBV24-1; D: .; size: .; CDR3: CATSDRTGRDTGELFF; DNA: TGTGCCACCAGTGACCGGACAGGGAGGGACACCGGGGAGCTGTTTTTT
J: TRBJ1-2; V: TRBV28; D: .; size: .; CDR3: CASSLYGGPGGYTF; DNA: TGTGCCAGCAGCCTCTACGGGGGGCCGGGGGGCTACACCTTC
J: TRBJ1-1; V: TRBV28; D: .; size: .; CDR3: CASSADRLFTEAFF; DNA: TGTGCCAGCAGTGCCGACAGGCTTTTCACTGAAGCTTTCTTT
J: TRBJ1-3; V: TRBV7-2; D: .; size: .; CDR3: CASSLGGLAGNTIYF; DNA: TGTGCCAGCAGCCTGGGGGGCCTCGCTGGAAACACCATATATTTT
J: TRBJ2-3; V: TRBV5-4; D: .; size: many; CDR3: CASIAGAQPDTQYF; DNA: TGTGCCAGCATCGCGGGGGCCCAGCCAGATACGCAGTATTTT
J: TRBJ2-7; V: TRBV7-9; D: .; size: .; CDR3: CASSSQGGATFGQYF; DNA: TGTGCCAGCAGCTCTCAGGGGGGGGCCACCTTTGGGCAGTACTTC
J: TRBJ2-1; V: TRBV5-6; D: TRBD2; size: .; CDR3: CASTPGGRVYNKQFF; DNA: TGTGCCAGCACGCCGGGGGGACGGGTGTACAATAAGCAGTTCTTC
J: TRBJ2-3; V: TRBV14; D: .; size: few; CDR3: CASSPLEPSTDTQYF; DNA: TGTGCCAGCAGCCCACTCGAGCCTAGCACAGATACGCAGTATTTT
J: TRBJ1-5; V: TRBV27; D: TRBD1; size: few; CDR3: CASSFIGGRQPQHF; DNA: TGTGCCAGCAGTTTTATAGGGGGCCGTCAGCCCCAGCATTTT
J: TRBJ2-1; V: TRBV18; D: .; size: .; CDR3: CASSPVTGTLYNEQFF; DNA: TGTGCCAGCTCACCTGTAACAGGGACCCTATACAATGAGCAGTTCTTC
J: TRBJ1-1; V: TRBV29-1; D: .; size: .; CDR3: CSVSQMNTEAFF; DNA: TGCAGCGTTTCCCAGATGAACACTGAAGCTTTCTTT
J: TRBJ2-2; V: TRBV5-6; D: TRBD2; size: medium-sized; CDR3: CASSFRAGGRTGELFF; DNA: TGTGCCAGCAGCTTTAGAGCGGGGGGTCGCACCGGGGAGCTGTTTTTT
J: TRBJ2-5; V: TRBV24-1; D: TRBD2; size: few; CDR3: CATSDIAGVRQETQYF; DNA: TGTGCCACCAGTGATATAGCGGGCGTCCGCCAAGAGACCCAGTACTTC
J: TRBJ2-3; V: TRBV6-4; D: .; size: few; CDR3: CASSDNRLDNTDTQYF; DNA: TGTGCCAGCAGTGACAACAGACTAGATAACACAGATACGCAGTATTTT
J: TRBJ1-4; V: TRBV7-2; D: .; size: .; CDR3: CASSRTGGVEKLFF; DNA: TGTGCCAGCAGTCGAACGGGGGGAGTAGAAAAACTGTTTTTT
J: TRBJ2-1; V: TRBV6-2/TRBV6-3; D: TRBD2; size: few; CDR3: CASSNGGAGGHEQFF; DNA: TGTGCCAGCAGCAACGGAGGGGCGGGGGGGCATGAGCAGTTCTTC
J: TRBJ1-2; V: TRBV19; D: .; size: many; CDR3: CASNPQLEDYGYTF; DNA: TGTGCCAGTAACCCCCAACTGGAGGACTATGGCTACACCTTC
J: TRBJ2-5; V: TRBV6-5; D: .; size: .; CDR3: CASSELPGMVETQYF; DNA: TGTGCCAGCAGTGAATTACCGGGGATGGTGGAGACCCAGTACTTC
J: TRBJ2-1; V: TRBV2; D: .; size: .; CDR3: CASSPTVGEQFF; DNA: TGTGCCAGCAGTCCGACAGTTGGTGAGCAGTTCTTC
J: TRBJ2-7; V: TRBV12-3/TRBV12-4; D: TRBD1; size: .; CDR3: CASRGTGGNEQYF; DNA: TGTGCCAGCAGAGGGACAGGGGGCAACGAGCAGTACTTC
J: TRBJ2-5; V: TRBV15; D: .; size: many; CDR3: CATSRDPGQETQYF; DNA: TGTGCCACCAGCAGAGATCCAGGGCAAGAGACCCAGTACTTC
J: TRBJ2-1; V: TRBV2; D: TRBD1; size: .; CDR3: CASTTLGQGRNEQFF; DNA: TGTGCCAGCACCACCCTAGGACAGGGGAGGAATGAGCAGTTCTTC
J: TRBJ2-3; V: TRBV5-6; D: .; size: medium-sized; CDR3: CASSLLSTDTQYF; DNA: TGTGCCAGCAGCTTGTTGAGCACAGATACGCAGTATTTT
J: TRBJ2-4; V: TRBV5-6; D: .; size: .; CDR3: CASSLRGRGVGVSKNIQYF; DNA: TGTGCCAGCAGCTTGAGGGGCAGGGGCGTCGGTGTATCCAAAAACATTCAGTACTTC
J: TRBJ2-7; V: TRBV11-2; D: TRBD2; size: few; CDR3: CASSLDDSGEYYEQYF; DNA: TGTGCCAGCAGCTTAGATGATAGCGGGGAATACTACGAGCAGTACTTC
J: TRBJ2-7; V: TRBV5-6; D: .; size: few; CDR3: CASSPVGPYEQYF; DNA: TGTGCCAGCAGCCCGGTAGGGCCCTACGAGCAGTACTTC